These T cell receptor beta chains were read from a single sample in a study of OX40 agonist ivuxolimab in advanced cancers. Only in-frame clones appear in the TCRdb table, and some are missing; sequencing was by immunoSEQ multiplex PCR. The table lists about 20,000 clones, about 83% of them singletons, with less than 25% in the top ten. The sequenced sample was CD4+ or CD8+ T cells sorted from blood, obtained in a trial of the OX40 agonist ivuxolimab. These receptors originate from an adult with an advanced solid tumor such as melanoma, head and neck, liver or kidney cancer. Both conserved end residues are part of each CDR3. Each record gives: D gene, J gene, clone size, V gene, CDR3 protein, CDR3 DNA. A D gene is named only where the DNA matches it firmly. Size tells how often a clone was seen (once, few, many) or the class of an expanded clone, and some rows leave it out.

>TRBD2|TRBJ2-7|once|TRBV6-5
CASSPTSGGYEQYF
TGTGCCAGCAGTCCGACTAGCGGGGGTTACGAGCAGTACTTC
>TRBD1|TRBJ2-7|NA|TRBV28
CASSNLGQGAHYEQYF
TGTGCCAGCAGCAACCTAGGACAGGGCGCACATTACGAGCAGTACTTC
>TRBD1|TRBJ1-4|NA|TRBV7-2
CASSQVAGTGAEKLFF
TGTGCCAGCAGCCAAGTTGCCGGGACAGGGGCCGAAAAACTGTTTTTT
>NA|TRBJ2-7|NA|TRBV6-6
CASSYTDSSYEQYF
TGTGCCAGCAGTTACACTGACAGTTCCTACGAGCAGTACTTC
>NA|TRBJ1-4|NA|TRBV11-3
CASSLDPPTNEKLFF
TGTGCCAGCAGCTTAGATCCACCAACTAATGAAAAACTGTTTTTT
>NA|TRBJ2-7|NA|TRBV28
CAISPIPPVDSYEQYF
TGTGCCATTTCCCCTATTCCCCCGGTAGATTCCTACGAGCAGTACTTC
>NA|TRBJ1-2|NA|TRBV20-1
CSAKLNGYTF
TGCAGTGCTAAACTGAATGGCTACACCTTC
>NA|TRBJ1-2|few|TRBV6-4
CASSDSDGGGYTF
TGTGCCAGCAGTGACTCGGACGGGGGCGGCTACACCTTC
>TRBD2|TRBJ2-7|NA|TRBV14
CASSQERGAGGPGEQYF
TGTGCCAGCAGCCAAGAGAGGGGAGCGGGAGGGCCTGGCGAGCAGTACTTC
>NA|TRBJ2-4|NA|TRBV28
CASTSDSFKNIQYF
TGTGCCAGCACGTCGGACAGCTTCAAAAACATTCAGTACTTC
>NA|TRBJ1-6|once|TRBV4-3
CASSQDPLRGNDSPLHF
TGCGCCAGCAGCCAAGATCCACTCCGGGGCAACGATTCACCCCTCCACTTT
>NA|TRBJ2-7|NA|TRBV15
CATSRVSQGYEQYF
TGTGCCACCAGCAGAGTTAGCCAGGGGTACGAGCAGTACTTC
>TRBD2|TRBJ2-7|NA|TRBV19
CASSILSSGEYEQYF
TGTGCCAGTAGTATCCTTTCTAGCGGGGAGTACGAGCAGTACTTC
>TRBD1|TRBJ1-1|NA|TRBV5-6
CASSLEGQGRNTEAFF
TGTGCCAGCAGCTTGGAGGGACAGGGGAGGAACACTGAAGCTTTCTTT
>NA|TRBJ2-7|NA|TRBV7-2
CASSFPASKGPYEQYF
TGTGCCAGCAGCTTTCCCGCATCCAAGGGTCCCTACGAGCAGTACTTC
>TRBD1|TRBJ2-7|many|TRBV29-1
CSVESGQGTYEQYF
TGCAGCGTTGAGTCCGGACAGGGGACCTACGAGCAGTACTTC
>TRBD2|TRBJ2-1|NA|TRBV11-2
CASSKPLAGGPHEQFF
TGTGCCAGCAGCAAGCCGCTAGCGGGAGGGCCCCATGAGCAGTTCTTC
>NA|TRBJ1-4|NA|TRBV7-6
CASSLGQGLEQEKLFF
TGTGCCAGCAGCTTAGGGCAGGGCTTGGAGCAAGAAAAACTGTTTTTT
>TRBD2|TRBJ2-1|NA|TRBV7-3
CASSLMPGTSGREGEQFF
TGTGCCAGCAGCTTAATGCCCGGGACTAGCGGGAGAGAGGGTGAGCAGTTCTTC
>TRBD1|TRBJ2-7|NA|TRBV6-1
CASSPGQGAYEQYF
TGTGCCAGCAGTCCGGGACAGGGAGCCTACGAGCAGTACTTC
>TRBD2|TRBJ2-1|NA|TRBV6-5
CASSYSDAGGHNEQFF
TGTGCCAGCAGTTACTCGGATGCGGGGGGACACAATGAGCAGTTCTTC
>NA|TRBJ2-4|once|TRBV5-4
CASSPASRPDIQYF
TGTGCCAGCAGCCCTGCATCAAGGCCGGACATTCAGTACTTC
>TRBD2|TRBJ2-7|few|TRBV7-9
CASSLEFSGRRDEQYF
TGTGCCAGCAGCTTAGAGTTTAGCGGGAGGCGGGACGAGCAGTACTTC
>TRBD2|TRBJ2-1|NA|TRBV4-3
CASSPWTSEYNEQFF
TGCGCCAGCAGCCCGTGGACTAGCGAGTACAATGAGCAGTTCTTC
>TRBD1|TRBJ2-1|NA|TRBV9
CASRVVAEGGAYNEQFF
TGTGCCAGCAGAGTAGTAGCCGAAGGGGGCGCTTACAATGAGCAGTTCTTC
>TRBD1|TRBJ2-1|NA|TRBV18
CASSGQGMIEQFF
TGTGCCAGCTCAGGACAGGGAATGATCGAGCAGTTCTTC
>TRBD1|TRBJ2-7|NA|TRBV7-9
CASSPPDRGREEQYF
TGTGCCAGCAGCCCCCCAGACAGGGGAAGAGAAGAGCAGTACTTC
>NA|TRBJ1-1|NA|TRBV27
CASSQTPAHLGAFF
TGTGCCAGCAGTCAAACCCCAGCCCATTTGGGAGCTTTCTTT
>NA|TRBJ2-3|NA|TRBV7-8
CASTRGTSTDTQYF
TGTGCCAGCACCCGGGGGACTAGCACAGATACGCAGTATTTT
>TRBD2|TRBJ2-7|NA|TRBV7-6
CASTPRLAGGLEQYF
TGTGCCAGCACCCCTCGGCTAGCGGGGGGGCTCGAGCAGTACTTC
>TRBD1|TRBJ2-1|NA|TRBV19
CASGDRGGNEQFF
TGTGCCTCTGGGGACAGGGGTGGGAATGAGCAGTTCTTC
>NA|TRBJ1-1|NA|TRBV27
CASSLVGELNTEAFF
TGTGCCAGCAGTTTAGTAGGGGAACTGAACACTGAAGCTTTCTTT
>NA|TRBJ2-2|NA|TRBV5-4
CASSLGGSGELFF
TGTGCCAGCAGCTTGGGGGGCTCCGGGGAGCTGTTTTTT
>NA|TRBJ2-2|NA|TRBV6-4
CATTNSGELFF
TGTGCCACCACGAATAGCGGGGAGCTGTTTTTT
>TRBD1|TRBJ2-7|NA|TRBV4-1
CASSQEMRQGYEQYF
TGCGCCAGCAGCCAAGAAATGAGACAGGGCTACGAGCAGTACTTC
>NA|TRBJ2-5|NA|TRBV9
CASSAGYQETQYF
TGTGCCAGCAGCGCTGGGTACCAAGAGACCCAGTACTTC
>NA|TRBJ2-3|NA|TRBV18
CASSLWGVKDTQYF
TGTGCCAGCTCACTCTGGGGGGTGAAAGATACGCAGTATTTT
>TRBD1|TRBJ1-1|NA|TRBV10-3
CAIRDRGLTEAFF
TGTGCCATCAGGGACAGGGGGTTAACTGAAGCTTTCTTT
>NA|TRBJ2-7|NA|TRBV5-5
CASSLRAIRTYEQYF
TGTGCCAGCAGCTTGCGCGCCATCCGGACCTACGAGCAGTACTTC
>NA|TRBJ1-1|NA|TRBV7-6
CASSPTPNTEAFF
TGTGCCAGCAGCCCCACACCGAACACTGAAGCTTTCTTT
>NA|TRBJ2-7|few|TRBV6-6
CASSIQPDLRYEQYF
TGTGCCAGCAGTATACAGCCAGACCTAAGGTACGAGCAGTACTTC
>NA|TRBJ2-2|NA|TRBV2
CASNRQGPNTGELFF
TGTGCCAGCAATAGGCAGGGGCCGAACACCGGGGAGCTGTTTTTT
>NA|TRBJ1-1|NA|TRBV10-2
CASSTGHTEAFF
TGCGCCAGCAGTACAGGGCACACTGAAGCTTTCTTT
>NA|TRBJ1-3|once|TRBV4-2
CASHGRADSGNTIYF
TGTGCCAGCCACGGGAGGGCAGACTCTGGAAACACCATATATTTT
>NA|TRBJ2-5|NA|TRBV4-1
CASSQESYGRTEETQYF
TGCGCCAGCAGCCAAGAGTCGTATGGCAGGACTGAAGAGACCCAGTACTTC
>NA|TRBJ2-7|NA|TRBV6-5
CASSYGEAAYEQYF
TGTGCCAGCAGTTATGGGGAGGCTGCCTACGAGCAGTACTTC
>NA|TRBJ2-1|NA|TRBV5-4
CASSLGAVSQFF
TGTGCCAGCAGCTTGGGGGCAGTTAGTCAGTTCTTC
>TRBD2|TRBJ2-7|once|TRBV28
CASSPSGLAGGNSYEQYF
TGTGCCAGCAGTCCATCGGGATTAGCGGGGGGTAACTCCTACGAGCAGTACTTC
>TRBD1|TRBJ2-2|NA|TRBV4-3
CASSQDPRTGWDTGELFF
TGCGCCAGCAGCCAAGATCCCCGGACAGGGTGGGACACCGGGGAGCTGTTTTTT
>TRBD1|TRBJ2-1|NA|TRBV28
CASSSFSQGASSYNEQFF
TGTGCCAGCAGTTCTTTCTCACAGGGGGCGAGCTCCTACAATGAGCAGTTCTTC
>TRBD1|TRBJ1-4|NA|TRBV7-8
CASSLSIGQGRMANEKLFF
TGTGCCAGCAGCTTATCCATCGGACAGGGGAGGATGGCTAATGAAAAACTGTTTTTT
>TRBD1|TRBJ2-7|NA|TRBV6-1
CASGPTQGAYEQYF
TGTGCCAGCGGGCCAACACAGGGGGCTTACGAGCAGTACTTC
>TRBD1|TRBJ1-4|NA|TRBV28
CATWTGEKLFF
TGTGCCACCTGGACAGGGGAAAAACTGTTTTTT
>NA|TRBJ2-7|NA|TRBV4-1
CASSQVTPGSYEQYF
TGCGCCAGCAGCCAAGTCACCCCTGGGTCCTACGAGCAGTACTTC
>NA|TRBJ2-7|NA|TRBV27
CASSFSGPTYEQYF
TGTGCCAGCAGTTTTAGCGGACCCACCTACGAGCAGTACTTC
>TRBD2|TRBJ2-5|NA|TRBV9
CASSLESLADSYQETQYF
TGTGCCAGCAGCCTAGAGTCCCTAGCGGATTCGTACCAAGAGACCCAGTACTTC
>NA|TRBJ1-1|NA|TRBV9
CASSVAARGGNADTEAFF
TGTGCCAGCAGCGTAGCAGCAAGAGGAGGTAATGCGGACACTGAAGCTTTCTTT